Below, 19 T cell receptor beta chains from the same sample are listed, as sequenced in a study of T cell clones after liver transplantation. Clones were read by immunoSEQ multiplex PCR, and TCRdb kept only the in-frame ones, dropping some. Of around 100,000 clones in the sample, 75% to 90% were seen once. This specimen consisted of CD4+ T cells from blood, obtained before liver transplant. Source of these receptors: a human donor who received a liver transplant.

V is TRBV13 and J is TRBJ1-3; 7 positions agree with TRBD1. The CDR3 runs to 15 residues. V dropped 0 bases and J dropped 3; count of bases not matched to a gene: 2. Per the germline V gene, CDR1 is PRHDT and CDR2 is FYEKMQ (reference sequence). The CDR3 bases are TGTGCCAGCAGCTTAGGCGACAGGGTTGGAAACACCATATATTTT. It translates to CASSLGDRVGNTIYF.

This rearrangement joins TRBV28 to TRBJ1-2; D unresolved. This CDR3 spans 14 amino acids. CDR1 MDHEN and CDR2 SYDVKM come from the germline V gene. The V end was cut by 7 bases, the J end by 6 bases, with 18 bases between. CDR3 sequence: CASNPHTVLDGYTF. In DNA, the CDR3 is TGTGCCAGCAACCCCCATACGGTTCTCGATGGCTACACCTTC.

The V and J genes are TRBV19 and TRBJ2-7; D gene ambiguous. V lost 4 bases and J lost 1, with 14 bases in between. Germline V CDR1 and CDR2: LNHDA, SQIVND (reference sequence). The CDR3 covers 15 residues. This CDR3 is CASSNKGFLSYEQYF. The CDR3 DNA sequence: TGTGCCAGTAGTAATAAGGGATTCCTTTCCTACGAGCAGTACTTC.

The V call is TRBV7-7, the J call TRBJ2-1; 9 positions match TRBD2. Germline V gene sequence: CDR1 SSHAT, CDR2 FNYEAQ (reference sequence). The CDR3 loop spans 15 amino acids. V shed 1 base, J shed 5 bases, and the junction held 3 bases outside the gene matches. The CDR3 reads CASSLGGGAHNEQFF. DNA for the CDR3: TGTGCCAGCAGCTTAGGCGGGGGGGCCCACAATGAGCAGTTCTTC.

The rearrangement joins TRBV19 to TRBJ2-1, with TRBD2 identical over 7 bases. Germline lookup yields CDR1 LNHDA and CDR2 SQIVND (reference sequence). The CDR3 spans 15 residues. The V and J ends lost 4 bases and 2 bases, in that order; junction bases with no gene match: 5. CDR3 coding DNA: TGTGCCAGTAGTACCAGCGGGAAGCCCTACAATGAGCAGTTCTTC. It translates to CASSTSGKPYNEQFF.

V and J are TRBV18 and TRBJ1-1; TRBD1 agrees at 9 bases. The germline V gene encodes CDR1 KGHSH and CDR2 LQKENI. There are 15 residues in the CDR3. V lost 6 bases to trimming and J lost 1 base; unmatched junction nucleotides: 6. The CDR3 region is CASSPRTGANTEAFF. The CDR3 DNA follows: TGTGCCAGCTCTCCCCGGACAGGGGCGAACACTGAAGCTTTCTTT.

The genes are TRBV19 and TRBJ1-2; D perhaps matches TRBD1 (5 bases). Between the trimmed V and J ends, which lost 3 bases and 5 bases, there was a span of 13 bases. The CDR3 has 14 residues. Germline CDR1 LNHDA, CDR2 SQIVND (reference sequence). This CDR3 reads CASSMNLGQYGYTF. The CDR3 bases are TGTGCCAGTAGTATGAACTTGGGGCAGTATGGCTACACCTTC.

CDR3 coding DNA: TGCGCCAGCAAAACGACAGAGTATCGTGAAAAACTGTTTTTT. Protein sequence: CASKTTEYREKLFF. The chain couples TRBV5-1 to TRBJ1-4, with a tentative D call TRBD1 (5 bases). CDR1 is SGHRS and CDR2 is YFSETQ in the germline V gene. CDR3 length: 14 residues. Trimming left V 6 bases short and J 7 bases short, with 16 bases between.

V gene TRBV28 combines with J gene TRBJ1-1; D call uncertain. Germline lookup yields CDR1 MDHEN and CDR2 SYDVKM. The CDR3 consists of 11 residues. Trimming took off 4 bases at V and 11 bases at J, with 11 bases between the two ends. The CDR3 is CASSSDLVAFF. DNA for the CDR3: TGTGCCAGCAGTTCGGACCTTGTGGCTTTCTTT.

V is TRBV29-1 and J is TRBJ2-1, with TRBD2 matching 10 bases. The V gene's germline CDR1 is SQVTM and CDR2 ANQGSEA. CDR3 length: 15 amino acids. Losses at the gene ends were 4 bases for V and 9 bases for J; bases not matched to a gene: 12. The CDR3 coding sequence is TGCAGCGTTGGGAAGCGGGAGGGCACTCTATTTGAGCAGTTCTTC. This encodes CSVGKREGTLFEQFF.

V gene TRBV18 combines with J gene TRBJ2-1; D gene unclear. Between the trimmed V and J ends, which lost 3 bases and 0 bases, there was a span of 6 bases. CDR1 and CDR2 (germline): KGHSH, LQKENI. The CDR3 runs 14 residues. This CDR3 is CASSPGTSYNEQFF. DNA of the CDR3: TGTGCCAGCTCACCCGGCACCTCCTACAATGAGCAGTTCTTC.

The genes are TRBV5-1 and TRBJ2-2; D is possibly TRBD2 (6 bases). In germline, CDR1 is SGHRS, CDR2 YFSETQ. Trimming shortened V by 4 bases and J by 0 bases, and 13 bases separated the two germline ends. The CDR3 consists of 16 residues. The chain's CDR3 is CASSRLGGANTGELFF. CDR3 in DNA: TGCGCCAGCAGCCGACTAGGCGGGGCGAACACCGGGGAGCTGTTTTTT.

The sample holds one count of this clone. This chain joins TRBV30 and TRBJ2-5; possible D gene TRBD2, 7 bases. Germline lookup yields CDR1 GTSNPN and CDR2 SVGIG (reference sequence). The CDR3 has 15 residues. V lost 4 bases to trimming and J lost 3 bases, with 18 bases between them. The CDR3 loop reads CAWKKGGLAEETQYF. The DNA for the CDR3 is TGTGCCTGGAAAAAGGGGGGGCTAGCGGAAGAGACCCAGTACTTC.

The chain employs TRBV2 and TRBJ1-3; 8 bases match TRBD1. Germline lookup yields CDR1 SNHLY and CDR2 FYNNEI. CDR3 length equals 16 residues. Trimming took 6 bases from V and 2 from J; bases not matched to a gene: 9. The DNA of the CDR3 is TGTGCCAGCAGCTCTGGACAGGGAAGGGCTGGAAACACCATATATTTT. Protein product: CASSSGQGRAGNTIYF. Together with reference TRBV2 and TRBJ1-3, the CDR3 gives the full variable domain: EPEVTQTPSHQVTQMGQEVILRCVPISNHLYFYWYRQILGQKVEFLVSFYNNEISEKSEIFDDQFSVERPDGSNFTLKIRSTKLEDSAMYFCASSSGQGRAGNTIYFGEGSWLTVV.

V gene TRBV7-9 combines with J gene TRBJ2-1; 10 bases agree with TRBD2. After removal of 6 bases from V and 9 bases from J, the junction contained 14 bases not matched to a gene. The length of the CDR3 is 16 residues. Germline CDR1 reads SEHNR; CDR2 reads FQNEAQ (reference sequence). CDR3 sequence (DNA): TGTGCCAGCAGGGCGGCGGGAGCGGGAGGGCCCGGTGAGCAGTTCTTC. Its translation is CASRAAGAGGPGEQFF.

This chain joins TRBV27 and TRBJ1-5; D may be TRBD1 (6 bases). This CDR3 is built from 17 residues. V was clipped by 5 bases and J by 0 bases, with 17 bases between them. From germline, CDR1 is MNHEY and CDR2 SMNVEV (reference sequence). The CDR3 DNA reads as TGTGCCAGCAGTACCAGCGGACAGCGCTATAGCAATCAGCCCCAGCATTTT. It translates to CASSTSGQRYSNQPQHF.

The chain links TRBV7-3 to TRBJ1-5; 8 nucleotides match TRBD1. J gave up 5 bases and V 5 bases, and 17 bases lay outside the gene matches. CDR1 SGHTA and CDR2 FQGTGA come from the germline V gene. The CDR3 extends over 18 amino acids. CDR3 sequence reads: CASSPDSRTGKGDQPQHF. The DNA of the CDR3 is TGTGCCAGCAGCCCCGATTCGAGGACAGGGAAGGGAGATCAGCCCCAGCATTTT.

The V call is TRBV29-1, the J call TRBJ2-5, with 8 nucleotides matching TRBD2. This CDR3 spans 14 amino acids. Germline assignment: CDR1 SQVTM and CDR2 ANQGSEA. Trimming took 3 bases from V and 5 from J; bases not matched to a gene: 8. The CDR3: CSVDYRGGGETQYF. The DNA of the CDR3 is TGCAGCGTTGACTATCGGGGGGGCGGTGAGACCCAGTACTTC.

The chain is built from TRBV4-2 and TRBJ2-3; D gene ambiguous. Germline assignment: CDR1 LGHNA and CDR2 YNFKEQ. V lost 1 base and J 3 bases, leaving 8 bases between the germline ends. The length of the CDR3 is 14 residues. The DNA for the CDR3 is TGTGCCAGCAGCCAAGCACAAAGAACAGATACGCAGTATTTT. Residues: CASSQAQRTDTQYF.